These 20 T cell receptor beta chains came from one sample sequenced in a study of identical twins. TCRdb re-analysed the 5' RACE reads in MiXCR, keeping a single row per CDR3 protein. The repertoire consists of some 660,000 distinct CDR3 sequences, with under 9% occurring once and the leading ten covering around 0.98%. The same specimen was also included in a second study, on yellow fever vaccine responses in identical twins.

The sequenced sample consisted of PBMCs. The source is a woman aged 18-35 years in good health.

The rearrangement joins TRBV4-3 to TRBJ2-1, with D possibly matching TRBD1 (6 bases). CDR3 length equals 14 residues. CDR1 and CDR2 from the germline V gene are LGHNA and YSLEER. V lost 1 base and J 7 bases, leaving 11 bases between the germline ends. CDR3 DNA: TGCGCCAGCAGCCAAGTACTACAGGGAAATGAGCAGTTCTTC. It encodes CASSQVLQGNEQFF.

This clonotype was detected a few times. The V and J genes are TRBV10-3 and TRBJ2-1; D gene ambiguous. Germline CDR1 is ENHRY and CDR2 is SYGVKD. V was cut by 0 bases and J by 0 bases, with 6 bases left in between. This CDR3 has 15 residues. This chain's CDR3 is CAISESTYSYNEQFF. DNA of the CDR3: TGTGCCATCAGTGAGTCGACCTACTCCTACAATGAGCAGTTCTTC.

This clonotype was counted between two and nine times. CDR3 region: CASSLYRDRGDEQFF. CDR3 DNA sequence: TGCGCCAGCAGCTTATACCGGGACAGGGGTGATGAGCAGTTCTTC. The rearrangement links TRBV5-1 to TRBJ2-1, with 10 bases that match TRBD1. CDR1 and CDR2 (germline): SGHRS, YFSETQ. Unmatched junction bases numbered 7, after V lost 2 bases and J lost 8 bases. The CDR3 contains 15 residues. The whole variable domain, remainder taken from reference TRBV5-1 and TRBJ2-1, is KAGVTQTPRYLIKTRGQQVTLSCSPISGHRSVSWYQQTPGQGLQFLFEYFSETQRNKGNFPGRFSGRQFSNSRSEMNVSTLELGDSALYLCASSLYRDRGDEQFFGPGTRLTVL.

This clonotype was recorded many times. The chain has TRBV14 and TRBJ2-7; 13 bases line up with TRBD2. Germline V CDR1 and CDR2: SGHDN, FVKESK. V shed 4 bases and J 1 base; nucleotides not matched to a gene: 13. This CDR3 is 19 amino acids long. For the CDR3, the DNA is TGTGCCAGCAGCCCTACCGGGACTAGCGGGGCGTCGCGATCCTACGAGCAGTACTTC. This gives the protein CASSPTGTSGASRSYEQYF.

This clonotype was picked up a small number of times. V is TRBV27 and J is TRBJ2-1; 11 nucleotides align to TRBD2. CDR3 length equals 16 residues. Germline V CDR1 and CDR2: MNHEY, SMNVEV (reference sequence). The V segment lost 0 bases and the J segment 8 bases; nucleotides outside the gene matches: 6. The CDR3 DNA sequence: TGTGCCAGCAGTTTATCAACTAGCGGGAGTAGACATGAGCAGTTCTTC. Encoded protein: CASSLSTSGSRHEQFF.

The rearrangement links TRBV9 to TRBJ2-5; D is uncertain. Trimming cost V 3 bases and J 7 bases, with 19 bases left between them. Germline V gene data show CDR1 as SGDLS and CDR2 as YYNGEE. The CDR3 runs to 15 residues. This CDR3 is CASSGVAWASGTQYF. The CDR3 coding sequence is TGTGCCAGCAGCGGAGTGGCGTGGGCTTCAGGGACCCAGTACTTC. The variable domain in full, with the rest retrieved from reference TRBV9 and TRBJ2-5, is DSGVTQTPKHLITATGQRVTLRCSPRSGDLSVYWYQQSLDQGLQFLIQYYNGEERAKGNILERFSAQQFPDLHSELNLSSLELGDSALYFCASSGVAWASGTQYFGPGTRLLVL.

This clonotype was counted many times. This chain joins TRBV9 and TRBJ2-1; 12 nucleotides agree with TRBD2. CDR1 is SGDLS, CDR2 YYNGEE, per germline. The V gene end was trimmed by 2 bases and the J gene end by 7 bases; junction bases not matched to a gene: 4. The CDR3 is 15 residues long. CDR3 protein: CASSVTSGRMNEQFF. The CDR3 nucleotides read TGTGCCAGCAGCGTGACTAGCGGGAGAATGAATGAGCAGTTCTTC.

CDR3 nucleotide sequence: TGTGCCAGCAGCTTAGTCCAGGCGAATCCCTACGAGCAGTACTTC. Translating gives CASSLVQANPYEQYF. The chain uses TRBV11-2 and TRBJ2-7; D is undetermined. Germline-derived CDR1 and CDR2 are SGHAT and FQNNGV. The CDR3 loop spans 15 amino acids. V shed 1 base and J shed 2 bases, with 12 bases lying between them.

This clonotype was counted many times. This chain's CDR3 is CASSWIDRSDEQFF. In nucleotides, the CDR3 is TGTGCCAGCAGTTGGATAGACAGGTCCGATGAGCAGTTCTTC. The gene calls are TRBV28 and TRBJ2-1; possible D gene TRBD1, 6 bases. The CDR3 loop spans 14 amino acids. Germline V gene data show CDR1 as MDHEN and CDR2 as SYDVKM. The V end lost 4 bases, the J end lost 8 bases, and 15 bases lay between the germline ends.

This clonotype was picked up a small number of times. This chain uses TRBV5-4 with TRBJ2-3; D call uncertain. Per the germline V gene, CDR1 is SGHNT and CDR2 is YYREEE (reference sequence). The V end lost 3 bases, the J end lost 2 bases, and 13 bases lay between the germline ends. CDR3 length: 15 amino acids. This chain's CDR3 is CASSSYEQNTDTQYF. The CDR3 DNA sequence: TGTGCCAGCAGCTCTTACGAACAGAACACAGATACGCAGTATTTT.

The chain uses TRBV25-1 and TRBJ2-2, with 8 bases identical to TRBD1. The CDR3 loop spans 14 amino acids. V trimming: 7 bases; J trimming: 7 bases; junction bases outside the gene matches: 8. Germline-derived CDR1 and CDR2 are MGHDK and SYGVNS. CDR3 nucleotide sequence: TGTGCCAGCACCGGACAGGGCGGGGTCGGGGAGCTGTTTTTT. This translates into CASTGQGGVGELFF.

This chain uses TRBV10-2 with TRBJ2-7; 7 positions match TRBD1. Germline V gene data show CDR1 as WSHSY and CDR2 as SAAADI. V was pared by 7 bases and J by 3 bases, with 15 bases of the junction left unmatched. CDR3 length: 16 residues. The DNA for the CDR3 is TGCGCCAGCACTATAACCGGGACAGAAAATAGCTACGAGCAGTACTTC. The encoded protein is CASTITGTENSYEQYF.

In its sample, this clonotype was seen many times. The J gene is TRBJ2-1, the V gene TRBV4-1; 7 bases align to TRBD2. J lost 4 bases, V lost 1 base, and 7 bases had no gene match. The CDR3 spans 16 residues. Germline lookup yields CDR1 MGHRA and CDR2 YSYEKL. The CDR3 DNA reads TGCGCCAGCAGCCAAGTAAGGCTAGCGGTTTACAATGAGCAGTTCTTC. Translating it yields CASSQVRLAVYNEQFF.

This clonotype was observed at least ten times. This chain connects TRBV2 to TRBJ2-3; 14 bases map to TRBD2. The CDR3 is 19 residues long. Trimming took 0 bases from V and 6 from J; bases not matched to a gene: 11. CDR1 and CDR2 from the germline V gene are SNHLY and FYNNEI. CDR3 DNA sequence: TGTGCCAGCAGTGAAGCGCCCCCCAGACTAGCGGGGGGGCCGGATACGCAGTATTTT. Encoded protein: CASSEAPPRLAGGPDTQYF.

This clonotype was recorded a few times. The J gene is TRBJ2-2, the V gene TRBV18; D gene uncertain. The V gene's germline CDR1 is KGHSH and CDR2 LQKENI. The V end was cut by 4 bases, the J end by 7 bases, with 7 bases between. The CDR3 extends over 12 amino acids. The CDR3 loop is CASSLNVGELFF. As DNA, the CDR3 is TGTGCCAGCTCACTTAATGTCGGGGAGCTGTTTTTT.

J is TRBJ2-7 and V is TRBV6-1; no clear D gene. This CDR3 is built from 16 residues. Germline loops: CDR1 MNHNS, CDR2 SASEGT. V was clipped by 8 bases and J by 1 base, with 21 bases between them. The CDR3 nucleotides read TGTGCCAGCGGGCCGGATATCCTGTCCGGGTCCTACGAGCAGTACTTC. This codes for CASGPDILSGSYEQYF.

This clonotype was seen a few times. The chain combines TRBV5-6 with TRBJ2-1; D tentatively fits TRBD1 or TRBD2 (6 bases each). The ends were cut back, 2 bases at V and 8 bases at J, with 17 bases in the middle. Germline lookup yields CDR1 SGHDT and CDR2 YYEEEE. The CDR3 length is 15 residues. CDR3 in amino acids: CASSFRRGAWDEQFF. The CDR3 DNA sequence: TGTGCCAGCAGCTTTCGAAGGGGGGCCTGGGATGAGCAGTTCTTC.

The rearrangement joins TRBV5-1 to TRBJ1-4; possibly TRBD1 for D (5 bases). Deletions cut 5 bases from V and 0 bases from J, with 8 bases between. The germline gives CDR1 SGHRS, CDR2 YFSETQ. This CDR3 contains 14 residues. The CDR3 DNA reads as TGCGCCAGCAGGGGACGGACAACTAATGAAAAACTGTTTTTT. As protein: CASRGRTTNEKLFF.

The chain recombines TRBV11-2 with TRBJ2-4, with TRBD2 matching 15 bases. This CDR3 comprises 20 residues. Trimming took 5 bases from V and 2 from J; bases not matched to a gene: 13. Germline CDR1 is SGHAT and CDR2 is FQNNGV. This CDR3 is CASSPLSGLAGGPSKNIQYF. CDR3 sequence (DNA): TGTGCCAGCAGCCCGTTGTCCGGACTAGCGGGAGGGCCTTCCAAAAACATTCAGTACTTC.

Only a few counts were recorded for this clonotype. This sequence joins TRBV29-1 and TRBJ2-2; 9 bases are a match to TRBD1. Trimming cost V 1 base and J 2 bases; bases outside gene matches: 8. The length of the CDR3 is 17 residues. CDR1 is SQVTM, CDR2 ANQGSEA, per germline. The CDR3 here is CSVEGFVGQGNTGELFF. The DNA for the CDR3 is TGCAGCGTTGAAGGATTTGTGGGACAGGGTAACACCGGGGAGCTGTTTTTT.